These 29 T cell receptor beta chains were sequenced from one sample in a study of glioma-infiltrating T cells. The iRepertoire nested amplicon-rescue multiplex PCR amplified TCR alpha and beta CDR3s from RNA. TCRdb reprocessed the multiplex PCR reads with MiXCR, giving one entry per CDR3 protein. This sample has a few hundred thousand distinct CDR3 sequences, with 35% to 45% found just once. Specimen: glioma tissue, nonneoplastic brain tissue, or PBMCs (not recorded which). The source of these receptors is a human donor with low-grade glioma or glioblastoma, undergoing nonglioma brain surgery, or in good health (not recorded which).

The sample holds one count of this clonotype. The chain combines TRBV5-4 with TRBJ2-1, with 10 positions matching TRBD1. V gave up 4 bases and J gave up 8 bases; unmatched junction bases: 3. The CDR3 covers 13 residues. Germline assignment: CDR1 SGHNT and CDR2 YYREEE (reference sequence). The CDR3 DNA reads TGTGCCAGCAGCCCGACAGGGGGCCATGAGCAGTTCTTC. Its protein is CASSPTGGHEQFF.

Remarks on this clonotype: A clone one base away is much larger, so this may be a read error. V gene TRBV6-9 combines with J gene TRBJ2-7, with a possible D match to TRBD2 (6 bases). Trimming shortened V by 4 bases and J by 2 bases, and 12 bases separated the two germline ends. CDR3 size: 14 residues. Looked up from germline, CDR1 is MNHGY and CDR2 is SVAAGI. CDR3 sequence: CASSLGLPAYEQYF. CDR3 DNA sequence: TGTGCCAGCAGTTTAGGACTACCAGCCTACGAGCAGTACTTC.

As regards this clonotype: A much more abundant neighbour one base away suggests this may be a read error. The V call is TRBV6-2 or TRBV6-3, the J call TRBJ2-7, with D unclear. Germline V CDR1 and CDR2: MNHEY, SVGEGT. This CDR3 comprises 13 residues. This CDR3 reads CASSYSSAYGQYF. CDR3 in DNA: TGTGCCAGCAGTTACTCGAGCGCCTACGGGCAGTACTTC.

The CDR3 here is CSRGGWNNEQFF. The CDR3 nucleotides read TGCAGCAGGGGGGGTTGGAACAATGAGCAGTTCTTC. The chain recombines TRBV20-1 with TRBJ2-1; D may correspond to TRBD1 or TRBD2 (7 bases each). The CDR3 runs 12 residues. CDR1 is DFQATT, CDR2 SNEGSKA, per germline (reference sequence).

The V gene is TRBV28, the J gene TRBJ1-1, with D perhaps TRBD1 (6 bases). Germline V gene sequence: CDR1 MDHEN, CDR2 SYDVKM. There are 16 residues in the CDR3. CDR3 sequence: CAIGGGYMLRNTEAFF. The CDR3 DNA reads as TGTGCTATAGGGGGGGGGTACATGCTACGGAACACTGAAGCTTTCTTT.

With respect to this clonotype: This may come from a read error, since a much larger clone is one base off. The chain has TRBV6-5 and TRBJ2-5; D is unclear. Germline V gene lookup returns CDR1 MNHEY and CDR2 SVGAGI. The CDR3 sequence is 14 residues long. CDR3 amino acids: CAGSYGAFQETQYF. CDR3 in DNA: TGTGCCGGCAGTTATGGAGCGTTCCAAGAGACCCAGTACTTC.

This clonotype was detected only a few times. This chain links TRBV4-3 with TRBJ2-7; no definite D call. V was shortened by 0 bases and J by 9 bases, with 18 bases between the two germline ends. The germline CDR1 and CDR2 sequences are LGHNA and YSLEER. The CDR3 length is 15 residues. The CDR3 sequence: CASSQDSAHFAGQYF. CDR3 DNA sequence: TGCGCCAGCAGCCAAGATTCTGCACATTTCGCCGGGCAGTACTTC.

This chain joins TRBV7-2 and TRBJ2-3; 7 bases fit TRBD1. The CDR3 covers 16 residues. CDR1 and CDR2 (germline): SGHTA, FQGNSA. J gave up 1 base and V 5 bases, and 9 bases lay outside the gene matches. This CDR3 reads CASSPAYGTGTDTQYF. The CDR3 coding sequence is TGTGCCAGCAGCCCAGCCTATGGGACAGGCACAGATACGCAGTATTTT.

This chain connects TRBV15 to TRBJ2-7, with 8 bases aligning to TRBD2. CDR1 LNHNV and CDR2 YYDKDF come from the germline V gene (reference sequence). V was clipped by 2 bases and J by 6 bases; unmatched bases: 9. This CDR3 comprises 15 residues. CDR3 bases: TGTGCCACCAGCAGACGAAGAGCGGGAGCTGGCGAGCAGTACTTC. It is translated as CATSRRRAGAGEQYF.

This clonotype was seen repeatedly, ten times or more. V and J are TRBV27 and TRBJ2-7, with D unresolved. Germline V lookup: CDR1 MNHEY, CDR2 SMNVEV (reference sequence). V was clipped by 4 bases and J by 0 bases, with 7 bases between them. The CDR3 covers 13 residues. DNA of the CDR3: TGTGCCAGCAGTTACTCCAGCTCCTACGAGCAGTACTTC. Amino acids: CASSYSSSYEQYF.

This clonotype was detected many times. The chain employs TRBV27 and TRBJ2-4; TRBD2 might be the D (6 bases). V was pared by 6 bases and J by 6 bases, with 12 bases between. From germline, CDR1 is MNHEY and CDR2 SMNVEV (reference sequence). This CDR3 region has 13 residues. The CDR3 coding sequence is TGTGCCAGCAGAGCGGGCGGATCAAACATTCAGTACTTC. Translation gives CASRAGGSNIQYF.

The chain couples TRBV20-1 to TRBJ2-7; 10 positions agree with TRBD1. Germline V CDR1 and CDR2: DFQATT, SNEGSKA (reference sequence). The CDR3 has 17 amino acids. The V gene end was trimmed by 4 bases and the J gene end by 1 base; junction bases not matched to a gene: 13. This CDR3 reads CSATPVLRDRGSYEQYF. The CDR3 DNA reads TGCAGTGCTACTCCAGTCCTCCGGGACAGGGGATCCTACGAGCAGTACTTC.

V gene TRBV19 combines with J gene TRBJ2-1, with D perhaps matching TRBD2 (6 bases). Between the trimmed V and J ends, which lost 3 bases and 3 bases, there was a span of 12 bases. Germline V gene data show CDR1 as LNHDA and CDR2 as SQIVND (reference sequence). The CDR3 totals 15 residues. CDR3 nucleotides: TGTGCCAGTAGTATGACCGGGACTTACTACAATGAGCAGTTCTTC. Translating it yields CASSMTGTYYNEQFF.

As concerns this clonotype: Being one base from a much bigger clone, this may be a read error. The rearrangement links TRBV6-1 to TRBJ1-6; no definite D call. The CDR3 runs to 14 residues. Germline V CDR1 and CDR2: MNHNS, SASEGT. The chain's CDR3 is CASSRDNGNSSLHF. The CDR3 DNA reads TGTGCCAGCAGCCGAGACAATGGGAATTCATCCCTCCACTTT.

V gene TRBV27 combines with J gene TRBJ2-7; 11 nucleotides agree with TRBD2. This CDR3 contains 20 residues. Trimming took 4 bases from V and 7 from J; bases not matched to a gene: 24. The V gene's germline CDR1 is MNHEY and CDR2 SMNVEV (reference sequence). The CDR3 reads CASSSSGLADPRKRAWEQYF. The CDR3, as DNA: TGTGCCAGCAGTTCCTCGGGACTAGCGGACCCCAGAAAGAGGGCCTGGGAGCAGTACTTC.

As regards this clonotype: Given a much more abundant clone one base away, this may be a read error. The rearrangement uses TRBV6-5 and TRBJ2-7; D possibly corresponds to TRBD2 (5 bases). Germline V lookup: CDR1 MNHEY, CDR2 SVGAGI. This CDR3 has 12 residues. Deletions cut 8 bases from V and 7 bases from J, with 15 bases between. CDR3 protein: CASGRGIGEQYF. In nucleotides, the CDR3 is TGTGCCAGCGGGAGAGGGATCGGGGAGCAGTACTTC.

This clonotype was counted a few times. At one end the junction does not follow the germline gene, possibly because of a read error. The chain couples TRBV6-1 to TRBJ2-1; 7 positions match TRBD2. CDR1 is MNHNS and CDR2 is SASEGT in the germline V gene. The CDR3 runs 15 residues. In DNA form, the CDR3 reads TGTGCCAGCAGCCCACTAGCGACCTCCCACAATGAGCAGTTCTTC. This gives the protein CASSPLATSHNEQFF.

This clonotype was observed a handful of times. The genes are TRBV28 and TRBJ1-5, with no clear D. CDR3 length: 13 residues. Germline CDR1 and CDR2: MDHEN and SYDVKM. The germline V and J ends were trimmed by 7 bases and 1 base, with 8 bases remaining between them. CDR3 sequence (DNA): TGTGCCAGCACCCTAGAGAGCAATCAGCCCCAGCATTTT. This gives the protein CASTLESNQPQHF.

This clonotype was recorded a few times. J is TRBJ2-5 and V is TRBV7-2; D is tentatively TRBD1 or TRBD2 (5 bases each). Germline loops: CDR1 SGHTA, CDR2 FQGNSA. This CDR3 is built from 15 residues. Trimming removed 5 bases from V and 5 bases from J, with 18 bases in between. The chain's CDR3 is CASSPPNRWGETQYF. Here the CDR3 DNA reads TGTGCCAGCAGCCCCCCGAACAGGTGGGGGGAGACCCAGTACTTC.

As concerns this clonotype: A read error is possible here, since a much larger clone lies one base away. The chain joins TRBV28 to TRBJ2-3; D uncertain. The V end lost 4 bases, the J end lost 5 bases, and 10 bases lay between the germline ends. CDR1 MDHEN and CDR2 SYDVKM come from the germline V gene. This CDR3 is built from 13 residues. Here the CDR3 DNA reads TGTGCCAGCAGTTCAAGCCCATTAGATACGCAGTATTTT. Translation: CASSSSPLDTQYF.

V and J are TRBV7-9 and TRBJ2-1; D is possibly TRBD1 (5 bases). Germline CDR1 and CDR2: SEHNR and FQNEAQ (reference sequence). The CDR3 spans 15 residues. Trimming stripped 5 bases from V and 0 bases from J, with 11 bases between. CDR3 coding DNA: TGTGCCAGCAGCATAGACAGAAGCTCCTACAATGAGCAGTTCTTC. It translates to CASSIDRSSYNEQFF.

V and J are TRBV5-6 and TRBJ1-1; D is perhaps TRBD1 (6 bases). V lost 4 bases to trimming and J lost 6 bases, with 28 bases between them. Germline loops: CDR1 SGHDT, CDR2 YYEEEE. This CDR3 region has 18 residues. CDR3 in DNA: TGTGCCAGCAGCCTACGTTTGGGGGGCGCCAGAGTTCCGTCTGAAGCTTTCTTT. Translation gives CASSLRLGGARVPSEAFF.

The chain couples TRBV27 to TRBJ1-2; possibly TRBD1 for D (6 bases). CDR3 length: 15 amino acids. V was clipped by 7 bases and J by 6 bases, with 21 bases between them. Per the germline V gene, CDR1 is MNHEY and CDR2 is SMNVEV (reference sequence). CDR3 coding DNA: TGTGCCAGCAACCAATTGGGGGGGCAGGGTAATGGCTACACCTTC. Translated, it gives CASNQLGGQGNGYTF.

V and J are TRBV10-3 and TRBJ2-7, with 8 positions matching TRBD1. Germline CDR1 reads ENHRY; CDR2 reads SYGVKD. This CDR3 has 15 amino acids. After removal of 1 base from V and 5 bases from J, the junction contained 7 bases not matched to a gene. The CDR3 sequence is CAISEFYDRGHEQYF. The CDR3 DNA reads TGTGCCATCAGTGAGTTCTACGACAGGGGTCACGAGCAGTACTTC.

The DNA of the CDR3 is TGCAGTGCTAGATATTGGAGTCTAGCGGTAAAGTACAATGAGCAGTTCTTC. This codes for CSARYWSLAVKYNEQFF. The chain carries TRBV20-1 and TRBJ2-1; TRBD2 agrees at 7 bases. The V segment lost 2 bases and the J segment 4 bases; nucleotides outside the gene matches: 14. The CDR3 extends over 17 amino acids. From germline, CDR1 is DFQATT and CDR2 SNEGSKA (reference sequence).

As for this clonotype: A much bigger clone sits one base away, suggesting this may be a read error. The rearrangement uses TRBV15 and TRBJ2-5; D gene uncertain. This CDR3 contains 13 residues. Trimming shortened V by 5 bases and J by 0 bases, and 7 bases separated the two germline ends. Germline-derived CDR1 and CDR2 are LNHNV and YYDKDF (reference sequence). The CDR3 is CATSFTDQETQYF. For the CDR3, the DNA is TGTGCCACCAGCTTTACAGACCAAGAGACCCAGTACTTC.

The rearrangement joins TRBV20-1 to TRBJ2-6; tentatively, D is TRBD1 or TRBD2 (5 bases each). Germline V gene lookup returns CDR1 DFQATT and CDR2 SNEGSKA (reference sequence). The length of the CDR3 is 18 residues. The V end lost 1 base, the J end lost 0 bases, and 16 bases lay between the germline ends. The CDR3 sequence is CSARGIRDGLSGANVLTF. The DNA for the CDR3 is TGCAGTGCTAGAGGGATCCGGGACGGACTCTCTGGGGCCAACGTCCTGACTTTC.

This clonotype was recorded at least ten times. The J gene is TRBJ1-5, the V gene TRBV27, with a weak D call TRBD1 (6 bases). The germline V gene has CDR1 MNHEY and CDR2 SMNVEV (reference sequence). The CDR3 totals 14 residues. V shed 4 bases and J shed 3 bases, with 10 bases lying between them. The CDR3 sequence: CASSSHRANQPQHF. The DNA of the CDR3 is TGTGCCAGCAGTTCACACAGGGCCAATCAGCCCCAGCATTTT.

There are a few counts of this clonotype. The rearrangement links TRBV6-1 to TRBJ2-3; 12 nucleotides line up with TRBD2. The CDR3 loop spans 15 amino acids. Germline V gene sequence: CDR1 MNHNS, CDR2 SASEGT. J lost 4 bases, V lost 6 bases, and 5 bases had no gene match. CDR3 sequence (DNA): TGTGCCAGCAGCCGACTAGCGGGAGTGGCAGATACGCAGTATTTT. Translated, it gives CASSRLAGVADTQYF.